The clone carrying this TCR beta chain was observed a few times. Its antigen is not identified. The sample is drawn from a study of Tregs in tolerant kidney transplant recipients. Notes on the study in general: Biological reproducibility was not directly addressed, but technical replication error appeared minimal. Tregs expanded with activated donor B cells seemed most donor-specific.

In germline, CDR1 is MNHEY, CDR2 SVGAGI. The CDR3 spans 15 residues. The J segment lost 8 bases and the V segment lost 0 bases, leaving 9 bases of the junction unmatched. Thawed PBMCs were FACS-sorted into unstimulated CD4+CD25+CD127- regulatory T cells, CD4+CD25- non-regulatory cells, CD4 and CD8 cells. Clones were sequenced by immunoSEQ multiplex PCR, and TCRdb holds only the in-frame ones, with some missing. The sample has under 300,000 clones; roughly four fifths are singletons. The source is a human donor in good health. Sequenced material: CD4+ T cells from blood. This chain links TRBV6-5 with TRBJ1-2; TRBD1 agrees at 7 bases. The CDR3, as DNA: TGTGCCAGCAGTTACTCGGGGACAGAGAGCGGAGGCTACACCTTC. Amino acid sequence: CASSYSGTESGGYTF.